This TCR beta chain was recorded in a study of T cell repertoires in cytomegalovirus infection. Overall study context: Indicated by public TCR beta signatures were CMV infection and matching HLA type.

As for this clonotype: Its cognate antigen is unknown.

TCRdb re-analysed the reads in MiXCR, keeping a single row per CDR3 protein. The sample lists 640,000 or so distinct CDR3 sequences, around 32% occurring once. CDR1 and CDR2 (germline): SSHAT, FNYEAQ (reference sequence). The CDR3 length is 14 residues. Between the trimmed V and J ends, which lost 5 bases and 7 bases, there was a span of 15 bases. The specimen comprised cultured PBMCs, sampled from culture after CMV antigen stimulation. The sequence was obtained from a human donor in good health (CMV status not recorded). Some clones in this sample may be carry-over from other donors' samples. The genes are TRBV7-7 and TRBJ2-1; possibly TRBD1 for D (6 bases). Here the CDR3 reads CASSPAGARNEQFF. DNA of the CDR3: TGTGCCAGCAGCCCTGCAGGGGCTAGGAATGAGCAGTTCTTC.